This paragraph covers one T cell receptor (beta chain) sequence. The target antigen is unknown. Sequencing was performed with immunoSEQ multiplex PCR; in TCRdb, only in-frame clones are kept and a portion is missing. This table holds more than 15,000 clones, 74% found once. In germline, CDR1 is LNHDA, CDR2 SQIVND (reference sequence). This CDR3 is 16 amino acids long. J gave up 4 bases and V 7 bases, and 11 bases lay outside the gene matches. This sample stems from a study of somatic mutations in cytotoxic T cells in rheumatoid arthritis. As for the study in general: Nearly 100% purity was obtained when some V beta antibody-stained T-cell populations were flow-sorted; these included V beta1+ cells sequenced for TCRB.

Findings of the study overall: The largest CD8+ clone made up over 20% of CD8+ cells in about an eighth of the 65 patients. Which antigens the expanded CD8+ clones targeted was unknown. No correction for multiple comparisons was applied to the slight TRBV07 underrepresentation in rheumatoid arthritis patients.

Source material: CD8+ T cells sorted from blood. The chain employs TRBV19 and TRBJ1-5, with 9 bases matching TRBD1. The receptor was isolated from a man aged 60 to 69 in good health. In nucleotides, the CDR3 is TGTGCCAGTAAACTGGACAGGGGTGCGTCGAATCAGCCCCAGCATTTT. Its protein is CASKLDRGASNQPQHF.